Presented here are 2 T cell receptor beta chains from one specimen sequenced in a study of CDR3 diversity in severe acne. TCRdb fed the PCR reads into MiXCR, producing one record per CDR3 protein. Found here are tens of thousands of distinct CDR3 sequences, about 49% of them singletons; the top ten hold under 14%. Sequenced sample: blood. Receptor source: a male donor with severe acne vulgaris.

This clonotype was found a few times. The chain couples TRBV30 to TRBJ2-7, with D perhaps matching TRBD1 (6 bases). The V and J ends lost 3 bases and 3 bases respectively, with 12 bases between them. Germline lookup yields CDR1 GTSNPN and CDR2 SVGIG (reference sequence). The CDR3 runs 13 residues. CDR3 coding DNA: TGTGCCTGGAGAAACAGGGAGTACTACGAGCAGTACTTC. Translated, it gives CAWRNREYYEQYF.

In the case of this clonotype: This CDR3 is missing its conserved last phenylalanine or tryptophan, likely due to a read error. The CDR3 region is CASSLDAWGSNQPQHS. The CDR3 DNA is TGTGCCAGCAGCTTAGATGCTTGGGGGTCGAATCAGCCCCAGCATTCT. V usage is TRBV7-8 and J usage is TRBJ1-5; possibly TRBD1 for D (5 bases). Germline V gene data show CDR1 as SGHVS and CDR2 as FQNEAQ. With 1 base removed from V and 4 bases from J, the gap between germline ends came to 14 bases. This CDR3 contains 16 residues.